A single sample gave rise to the 29 T cell receptor beta chains below, sequenced in a study of T cells in Graves' hyperthyroidism and ophthalmopathy. RNA transcripts provided the source from which TCR beta CDR3 regions were amplified. The HTBI primer set was used in a first-round RT-PCR of the TCR CDR3. TCRdb re-called the multiplex PCR reads through MiXCR, storing one row per CDR3 protein. The sample holds about 420,000 distinct CDR3 sequences, about a sixth seen once. The source material was blood. These receptor sequences come from a woman under 30 with Graves' hyperthyroidism.

The chain uses TRBV7-9 and TRBJ2-3; 9 bases align to TRBD1. CDR3 length equals 16 residues. Germline trimming cut 3 bases from V and 5 bases from J; bases unmatched to any gene: 9. In germline, CDR1 is SEHNR, CDR2 FQNEAQ (reference sequence). CDR3 in DNA: TGTGCCAGCAGCTTTAGAACAGGGGGCGCAGGAGATACGCAGTATTTT. It yields the protein CASSFRTGGAGDTQYF.

This clonotype was observed many times. V usage is TRBV6-6 and J usage is TRBJ1-2; TRBD1 matches at 7 bases. The CDR3 runs to 13 residues. In germline, CDR1 is MNHNY, CDR2 SVGAGI (reference sequence). Trimming took 0 bases from V and 8 from J; bases not matched to a gene: 3. In DNA form, the CDR3 reads TGTGCCAGCAGTTACTCAACAGGGGACGGCTACACCTTC. Translation: CASSYSTGDGYTF.

This clonotype showed up just a few times. The chain recombines TRBV27 with TRBJ2-3, with 9 bases lining up with TRBD2. The CDR3 totals 17 residues. Per germline, CDR1 MNHEY and CDR2 SMNVEV (reference sequence). The V gene end was trimmed by 8 bases and the J gene end by 2 bases; junction bases not matched to a gene: 14. The CDR3, as DNA: TGTGCCAGCCATGGGTACCAGGCTAGCGGGGCCACAGATACGCAGTATTTT. This translates into CASHGYQASGATDTQYF.

There are many counts of this clonotype. This chain joins TRBV2 and TRBJ1-6; D gene unclear. The ends were cut back, 1 base at V and 10 bases at J, with 14 bases in the middle. The germline V gene encodes CDR1 SNHLY and CDR2 FYNNEI. This CDR3 region has 15 residues. CDR3 DNA: TGTGCCAGCAGTGAAGAGTTTGAGGGCTCCTCACCCCTCCACTTT. It specifies CASSEEFEGSSPLHF.

This clonotype was seen repeatedly, ten times or more. The rearrangement links TRBV7-3 to TRBJ2-1; 14 nucleotides align to TRBD2. The CDR3 is 16 residues long. V lost 2 bases and J lost 8; bases outside the gene matches: 5. Germline assignment: CDR1 SGHTA and CDR2 FQGTGA. The CDR3: CASSLRTSGRTDEQFF. CDR3 coding DNA: TGTGCCAGCAGCTTACGGACTAGCGGGAGGACCGATGAGCAGTTCTTC.

A note on this clonotype: A read error may be the cause here, since a much bigger clone is one base away. The rearrangement joins TRBV28 to TRBJ2-2; 12 bases fit TRBD1. The germline V gene has CDR1 MDHEN and CDR2 SYDVKM. With V trimmed by 8 bases and J by 7 bases, 8 bases remained unmatched. The CDR3 loop spans 15 amino acids. CDR3 nucleotide sequence: TGTGCCAGCGGGGGGACAGGGGGCGCAGGCGGGGAGCTGTTTTTT. It encodes CASGGTGGAGGELFF.

This clonotype was found once. A much larger clone sits a single nucleotide away, making a read error possible. The CDR3 carries no conserved terminal phenylalanine or tryptophan, so it likely arises from a read error. The chain couples TRBV20-1 to TRBJ2-3; TRBD2 aligns across 9 bases. Per the germline V gene, CDR1 is DFQATT and CDR2 is SNEGSKA (reference sequence). This CDR3 is built from 14 residues. The V gene end was trimmed by 1 base and the J gene end by 3 bases; junction bases not matched to a gene: 2. CDR3 sequence: CSARGSGGTDTQYS. The CDR3 DNA sequence: TGCAGTGCTAGAGGTAGCGGGGGAACAGATACGCAGTATTCT.

At least ten counts were recorded for this clonotype. This chain links TRBV4-1 with TRBJ1-1; D is unresolved. From germline, CDR1 is MGHRA and CDR2 YSYEKL. The CDR3 has 16 residues. With 4 bases removed from V and 0 bases from J, the gap between germline ends came to 15 bases. Here the CDR3 reads CASSRAPMNMNTEAFF. The CDR3 bases are TGCGCCAGCAGCCGCGCGCCGATGAATATGAACACTGAAGCTTTCTTT.

The chain combines TRBV12-3 or TRBV12-4 with TRBJ2-7; TRBD2 matches 8 bases. The CDR3 extends over 15 amino acids. V was pared by 6 bases and J by 3 bases, with 10 bases of the junction left unmatched. Here the CDR3 reads CASSYVAGSRYEQYF. The CDR3 DNA sequence: TGTGCCAGCAGCTACGTAGCGGGGTCCCGCTACGAGCAGTACTTC.

V and J are TRBV12-3 or TRBV12-4 and TRBJ2-1; D not certain. V lost 7 bases, J lost 5 bases, and 12 bases lay in between. This CDR3 is 13 amino acids long. The CDR3 here is CASTIGSNNEQFF. The CDR3 DNA sequence: TGTGCCAGCACCATTGGAAGTAACAATGAGCAGTTCTTC.

The chain recombines TRBV5-1 with TRBJ2-5; 8 bases are shared with TRBD1. The V gene end was trimmed by 2 bases and the J gene end by 0 bases; junction bases not matched to a gene: 3. The CDR3 has 15 amino acids. Per germline, CDR1 SGHRS and CDR2 YFSETQ. CDR3 region: CASSFGQGYQETQYF. CDR3 DNA sequence: TGCGCCAGCAGCTTTGGACAGGGATACCAAGAGACCCAGTACTTC.

This sequence joins TRBV6-5 and TRBJ2-2; 12 nucleotides line up with TRBD2. This CDR3 is 18 amino acids long. Unmatched junction bases numbered 10, after V lost 4 bases and J lost 4 bases. Per the germline V gene, CDR1 is MNHEY and CDR2 is SVGAGI. The CDR3 spells CASSSLAGGSSSTGELFF. The CDR3 region has the DNA TGTGCCAGCAGTTCACTAGCGGGGGGATCCTCGAGCACCGGGGAGCTGTTTTTT.

This clonotype was observed at least ten times. The V gene is TRBV28, the J gene TRBJ1-1; the D is unclear. This CDR3 spans 16 amino acids. V lost 8 bases, J lost 4 bases, and 23 bases lay in between. Per the germline V gene, CDR1 is MDHEN and CDR2 is SYDVKM. In DNA form, the CDR3 reads TGTGCCAGCCTTTCGGGCTCCATACCGCTCGGCACTGAAGCTTTCTTT. Protein sequence: CASLSGSIPLGTEAFF.

This chain connects TRBV5-6 to TRBJ1-1, with 9 bases lining up with TRBD1. The V segment lost 3 bases and the J segment 4 bases; nucleotides outside the gene matches: 4. The germline V gene has CDR1 SGHDT and CDR2 YYEEEE. This CDR3 is 14 amino acids long. CDR3 loop: CASSYGQGFTEAFF. In DNA form, the CDR3 reads TGTGCCAGCAGCTACGGACAGGGGTTCACTGAAGCTTTCTTT.

This chain links TRBV6-2 or TRBV6-3 with TRBJ1-4; unclear D gene. V dropped 6 bases and J dropped 5 bases, with 16 bases sitting between them. This CDR3 is built from 15 residues. The germline V gene has CDR1 MNHEY and CDR2 SVGEGT. In DNA, the CDR3 is TGTGCCAGCAGCCTTCTTCTGCAGATAAATGAAAAACTGTTTTTT. It is translated as CASSLLLQINEKLFF.

At least ten counts were recorded for this clonotype. The junction shows a germline mismatch at one end, possibly a read error. The chain employs TRBV10-2 and TRBJ1-3; maybe TRBD1 (5 bases). This CDR3 contains 15 residues. The V gene's germline CDR1 is WSHSY and CDR2 SAAADI. The chain's CDR3 is CASSRGPSSGNTIYF. The CDR3 DNA sequence: TGTGCCAGCAGCCGGGGACCCAGCTCTGGAAACACCATATATTTT.

This clonotype was recorded at least ten times. J is TRBJ2-1 and V is TRBV24-1; D is perhaps TRBD2 (7 bases). V was trimmed by 9 bases and J by 7 bases, leaving 18 bases between them. CDR1 is KGHDR, CDR2 SFDVKD, per germline. CDR3 length equals 14 residues. CDR3 nucleotides: TGTGCCACCGGGAGGGGGTCTATTCAAAATGAGCAGTTCTTC. Amino acids: CATGRGSIQNEQFF.

This clonotype was observed at least ten times. Relative to the germline gene, one junction end is altered; a read error may explain this. This chain uses TRBV27 with TRBJ2-1; weak D call: TRBD1 (5 bases). The CDR3 covers 16 residues. The germline gives CDR1 MNHEY, CDR2 SMNVEV (reference sequence). CDR3 sequence: CARSSIGVRPYNEQFF. In DNA, the CDR3 is TGTGCCAGAAGTTCGATAGGGGTACGACCTTACAATGAGCAGTTCTTC.

Ten or more counts support this clonotype. This chain joins TRBV2 and TRBJ2-1, with 10 bases fitting TRBD1. Trimming took 1 base from V and 2 from J; bases not matched to a gene: 5. Germline V CDR1 and CDR2: SNHLY, FYNNEI. CDR3 length equals 17 residues. The CDR3 DNA reads as TGTGCCAGCAGTGAAGAGGGGGGGACAGGGGCCTACAATGAGCAGTTCTTC. This sequence encodes CASSEEGGTGAYNEQFF.

This clonotype showed up many times. The V call is TRBV13, the J call TRBJ2-1; D is perhaps TRBD1 or TRBD2 (5 bases each). Germline V lookup: CDR1 PRHDT, CDR2 FYEKMQ (reference sequence). The CDR3 runs to 15 residues. Trimming took 2 bases from V and 7 from J, leaving 15 bases between them. The CDR3 nucleotides read TGTGCCAGCAGCTTAATCGGGGCTCGGTCAAATGAGCAGTTCTTC. This encodes CASSLIGARSNEQFF.

This clonotype was detected many times. The chain joins TRBV9 to TRBJ1-1, with no clear D. The germline gives CDR1 SGDLS, CDR2 YYNGEE. This CDR3 is built from 14 residues. With 0 bases removed from V and 1 base from J, the gap between germline ends came to 7 bases. CDR3 region: CASSVGSRNTEAFF. The CDR3 nucleotides read TGTGCCAGCAGCGTAGGCTCGAGGAACACTGAAGCTTTCTTT. The full variable domain, rest sourced from reference TRBV9 and TRBJ1-1, is DSGVTQTPKHLITATGQRVTLRCSPRSGDLSVYWYQQSLDQGLQFLIQYYNGEERAKGNILERFSAQQFPDLHSELNLSSLELGDSALYFCASSVGSRNTEAFFGQGTRLTVV.

With regard to this clonotype: One end of the junction varies from germline; a read error may be responsible. The V gene is TRBV20-1, the J gene TRBJ2-1, with D tentatively TRBD1 or TRBD2 (6 bases each). The CDR3 extends over 14 amino acids. From germline, CDR1 is DFQATT and CDR2 SNEGSKA (reference sequence). The CDR3 loop is CGARVGPGANEQFF. The CDR3 DNA sequence: TGCGGTGCTAGAGTAGGTCCGGGGGCCAATGAGCAGTTCTTC.

This clonotype was counted at least ten times. The chain carries TRBV6-2 or TRBV6-3 and TRBJ1-1; 7 bases line up with TRBD1. The CDR3 contains 13 residues. J lost 1 base, V lost 10 bases, and 6 bases had no gene match. Germline values: CDR1 MNHEY, CDR2 SVGEGT. In nucleotides, the CDR3 is TGTGCCACCGACGACAGGGCGAACACTGAAGCTTTCTTT. Its translation is CATDDRANTEAFF.

This clonotype appeared many times. The chain uses TRBV20-1 and TRBJ2-5; D is possibly TRBD1 or TRBD2 (5 bases each). Germline loops: CDR1 DFQATT, CDR2 SNEGSKA (reference sequence). Trimming left V 5 bases short and J 1 base short, with 14 bases between. This CDR3 contains 14 residues. CDR3 coding DNA: TGCAGTGCTCCCCGGAGTGGGGGCCAAGAGACCCAGTACTTC. This codes for CSAPRSGGQETQYF.

This clonotype was seen ten or more times. The chain links TRBV7-3 to TRBJ1-2, with 8 bases matching TRBD1. V dropped 4 bases and J dropped 11; count of bases not matched to a gene: 15. Germline V gene lookup returns CDR1 SGHTA and CDR2 FQGTGA. This CDR3 is 15 amino acids long. The CDR3 is CASSSSPETGARYTF. CDR3 nucleotides: TGTGCCAGCAGCTCCAGCCCAGAGACAGGGGCGCGTTACACCTTC.

This clonotype has a handful of counts. The chain carries TRBV19 and TRBJ1-1; D is possibly TRBD1 (5 bases). Germline CDR1 reads LNHDA; CDR2 reads SQIVND (reference sequence). There are 14 residues in the CDR3. Between the trimmed V and J ends, which lost 0 bases and 10 bases, there was a span of 15 bases. This chain's CDR3 is CASSIDGGGTGAFF. Written as DNA, the CDR3 is TGTGCCAGTAGTATAGATGGCGGGGGAACCGGAGCTTTCTTT. Full variable domain (remainder filled in from reference TRBV19 and TRBJ1-1): DGGITQSPKYLFRKEGQNVTLSCEQNLNHDAMYWYRQDPGQGLRLIYYSQIVNDFQKGDIAEGYSVSREKKESFPLTVTSAQKNPTAFYLCASSIDGGGTGAFFGQGTRLTVV.

The J gene is TRBJ2-7, the V gene TRBV7-9; the match to TRBD1 covers 7 bases. J gave up 0 bases and V 3 bases, and 5 bases lay outside the gene matches. Germline V lookup: CDR1 SEHNR, CDR2 FQNEAQ (reference sequence). The CDR3 sequence is 15 residues long. CDR3 in DNA: TGTGCCAGCAGCTTCAACAGGGGTAGCTCCTACGAGCAGTACTTC. This sequence encodes CASSFNRGSSYEQYF.

The chain uses TRBV7-9 and TRBJ2-1; 11 bases line up with TRBD1. The CDR3 sequence is 14 residues long. V gave up 8 bases and J gave up 8 bases; unmatched junction bases: 8. The germline gives CDR1 SEHNR, CDR2 FQNEAQ (reference sequence). CDR3: CASSRTGGPYEQFF. For the CDR3, the DNA is TGTGCCAGCTCGAGGACAGGGGGCCCCTATGAGCAGTTCTTC.

This clonotype was detected many times. This chain joins TRBV27 and TRBJ1-1; the D gene is possibly TRBD1 (6 bases). This CDR3 comprises 14 residues. Germline V gene data show CDR1 as MNHEY and CDR2 as SMNVEV (reference sequence). V was clipped by 7 bases and J by 4 bases, with 16 bases between them. The CDR3: CASTTGTTGTEAFF. In DNA, the CDR3 is TGTGCCAGCACCACCGGGACAACGGGCACTGAAGCTTTCTTT.